Reported below is one T cell receptor (beta chain). Sequenced by immunoSEQ multiplex PCR; TCRdb stores in-frame clones only, minus some. The sample lists over 150,000 clones, roughly 72% occurring once. The data originate from a study of cytotoxic CD8 clonotypes in ibrutinib-treated CLL. The CDR3 is made up of 11 amino acids. The V gene end was trimmed by 2 bases and the J gene end by 11 bases; junction bases not matched to a gene: 1. Germline CDR1 is SGHRS and CDR2 is YFSETQ. The specimen comprised PBMCs, sampled after 24 months of ibrutinib treatment. The J gene is TRBJ2-7, the V gene TRBV5-1; 10 bases line up with TRBD1. This TCR was sampled from a human donor with chronic lymphocytic leukemia. The CDR3 region has the DNA TGCGCCAGCAGCTTAGGGACAGGGGAGTACTTC. Amino acids: CASSLGTGEYF.